This T cell receptor (beta chain) was documented in a study of neoadjuvant anti-PD-1 for oral cavity cancer. The overall study: Most patients had three to four biweekly doses of 3 mg/kg nivolumab before resection.

This CDR3 has 13 amino acids. V was shortened by 2 bases and J by 0 bases, with 4 bases between the two germline ends. Germline V lookup: CDR1 SGHVS, CDR2 FQNEAQ. Time point given: after neoadjuvant nivolumab, at surgical resection. These oral cavity squamous cell carcinomas were HPV-negative and locally advanced. Method: immunoSEQ multiplex PCR; TCRdb's copy keeps in-frame clones and lacks some. This table holds some 40,000 clones, over 30% found once. The V gene is TRBV7-8, the J gene TRBJ1-2; D remains unclear. The receptor's source is a person aged 35 to 85 with oral cavity squamous cell carcinoma. The specimen was tumor tissue, collected after nivolumab (anti-PD-1) treatment. The CDR3 sequence: CASSLNTNYGYTF. DNA of the CDR3: TGTGCCAGCAGCTTAAACACTAACTATGGCTACACCTTC.